These 18 T cell receptor beta chains were sequenced from one sample in a study of shared clonotypes between healthy human individuals. The method was immunoSEQ multiplex PCR; TCRdb's version includes in-frame clones alone and lacks a portion of them. The sample holds just over 2,000,000 clones; about 95% are singletons and the top ten take more than 0.95%. Naive CD8 cells lacked CD45RO and underwent positive selection for CCR7, leaving out terminally differentiated effector memory CD45RA+ cells. The sample was naive CD8+ T cells sorted from blood. Receptor source: a man aged 18-30 years in good health.

The V call is TRBV2, the J call TRBJ1-4; the match to TRBD1 covers 7 bases. Per germline, CDR1 SNHLY and CDR2 FYNNEI. The CDR3 spans 15 residues. V was pared by 6 bases and J by 8 bases, with 12 bases of the junction left unmatched. CDR3: CASSHDRDGGEKLFF. The DNA of the CDR3 is TGTGCCAGCAGCCACGACAGGGACGGGGGGGAAAAACTGTTTTTT.

This chain links TRBV9 with TRBJ2-7; D is uncertain. There are 15 residues in the CDR3. Trimming stripped 0 bases from V and 0 bases from J, with 10 bases between. The germline V gene has CDR1 SGDLS and CDR2 YYNGEE. The CDR3 DNA reads as TGTGCCAGCAGCGTAGACGGCGATTTCTCCTACGAGCAGTACTTC. It encodes CASSVDGDFSYEQYF.

V and J are TRBV27 and TRBJ2-5; D gene uncertain. Per germline, CDR1 MNHEY and CDR2 SMNVEV (reference sequence). Trimming shortened V by 6 bases and J by 5 bases, and 22 bases separated the two germline ends. The CDR3 is 16 amino acids. In DNA, the CDR3 is TGTGCCAGCAGCCATACGGCCCCTCAAGGCTGGGAGACCCAGTACTTC. It translates to CASSHTAPQGWETQYF.

The chain combines TRBV7-9 with TRBJ2-1; 10 nucleotides agree with TRBD2. The CDR3 length is 16 residues. V shed 5 bases and J 4 bases; nucleotides not matched to a gene: 8. CDR1 SEHNR and CDR2 FQNEAQ come from the germline V gene (reference sequence). The CDR3 DNA follows: TGTGCCAGCAGCCCGGTACTAGCGGGGATTTACAATGAGCAGTTCTTC. It yields the protein CASSPVLAGIYNEQFF.

Points on this clone: This sample includes further DNA sequences coding for the same CDR3. The chain employs TRBV5-1 and TRBJ1-1; unclear D gene. V shed 5 bases and J shed 6 bases, with 8 bases lying between them. Germline V lookup: CDR1 SGHRS, CDR2 YFSETQ. The CDR3 has 11 amino acids. The CDR3 nucleotides are TGCGCCAGCAGTGAGGGCGCTGAAGCTTTCTTT. It specifies CASSEGAEAFF.

The rearrangement uses TRBV14 and TRBJ1-1; D unclear. The CDR3 totals 13 residues. Germline V gene sequence: CDR1 SGHDN, CDR2 FVKESK. V lost 5 bases, J lost 6 bases, and 13 bases lay in between. The CDR3 coding sequence is TGTGCCAGCAGCTCCTATGGTTCGCCTGAAGCTTTCTTT. Translation: CASSSYGSPEAFF. Full variable domain (remainder filled in from reference TRBV14 and TRBJ1-1): EAGVTQFPSHSVIEKGQTVTLRCDPISGHDNLYWYRRVMGKEIKFLLHFVKESKQDESGMPNNRFLAERTGGTYSTLKVQPAELEDSGVYFCASSSYGSPEAFFGQGTRLTVV.

The rearrangement uses TRBV7-9 and TRBJ1-1; D uncertain. Trimming stripped 0 bases from V and 2 bases from J, with 16 bases between. The CDR3 length is 17 residues. Germline CDR1 is SEHNR and CDR2 is FQNEAQ (reference sequence). CDR3 amino acids: CASSLASGLPRNTEAFF. The CDR3 DNA reads as TGTGCCAGCAGCTTAGCATCTGGACTCCCCAGAAACACTGAAGCTTTCTTT.

The CDR3 DNA is TGCGCCAGCAGCTTGGCTAGCGAGGAATTCCAAGAGACCCAGTACTTC. This gives the protein CASSLASEEFQETQYF. V gene TRBV5-1 combines with J gene TRBJ2-5; possible D gene TRBD2, 6 bases. The CDR3 contains 16 residues. Germline CDR1 and CDR2: SGHRS and YFSETQ. V was shortened by 0 bases and J by 1 base, with 13 bases between the two germline ends.

V and J are TRBV27 and TRBJ1-4; D gene uncertain. Germline CDR1 is MNHEY and CDR2 is SMNVEV (reference sequence). V was pared by 5 bases and J by 3 bases, with 10 bases between. The CDR3 extends over 14 amino acids. The CDR3 region is CASSPEAPNEKLFF. For the CDR3, the DNA is TGTGCCAGCAGTCCTGAAGCCCCTAATGAAAAACTGTTTTTT.

V and J are TRBV2 and TRBJ2-5; 8 positions match TRBD2. The V gene's germline CDR1 is SNHLY and CDR2 FYNNEI. This CDR3 has 13 amino acids. V gave up 9 bases and J gave up 6 bases; unmatched junction bases: 9. The CDR3 sequence is CARELAGRKTQYF. The DNA of the CDR3 is TGTGCCAGAGAGCTAGCGGGTCGCAAGACCCAGTACTTC.

The V and J genes are TRBV6-5 and TRBJ2-7; D possibly corresponds to TRBD2 (6 bases). The CDR3 consists of 14 residues. Looked up from germline, CDR1 is MNHEY and CDR2 is SVGAGI. Trimming took off 0 bases at V and 4 bases at J, with 10 bases between the two ends. CDR3 nucleotide sequence: TGTGCCAGCAGTTACTCGCGGGCGGGATACGAGCAGTACTTC. It encodes CASSYSRAGYEQYF.

This clone was found once. The chain combines TRBV5-6 with TRBJ2-1; D remains ambiguous. The germline gives CDR1 SGHDT, CDR2 YYEEEE. The CDR3 consists of 12 residues. Trimming cost V 4 bases and J 6 bases, with 8 bases left between them. The CDR3: CASSIRPNEQFF. The CDR3 DNA reads TGTGCCAGCAGCATCCGACCCAATGAGCAGTTCTTC.

A word on this clone: Other nucleotide sequences in the sample specify the same CDR3. The V gene is TRBV9, the J gene TRBJ2-2; no definite D call. Deletions cut 0 bases from V and 6 bases from J, with 6 bases between. The CDR3 totals 13 residues. Germline CDR1 is SGDLS and CDR2 is YYNGEE. The CDR3 is CASSVGLAGELFF. The DNA of the CDR3 is TGTGCCAGCAGCGTAGGGTTGGCCGGGGAGCTGTTTTTT.

The J gene is TRBJ1-2, the V gene TRBV27, with TRBD1 matching over 11 bases. The J segment lost 7 bases and the V segment lost 6 bases, leaving 4 bases of the junction unmatched. The CDR3 totals 13 residues. Germline assignment: CDR1 MNHEY and CDR2 SMNVEV (reference sequence). CDR3 coding DNA: TGTGCCAGCAGACCGGACAGGGGGCTTGGCTACACCTTC. Amino acid sequence: CASRPDRGLGYTF.

The chain employs TRBV6-1 and TRBJ2-7; D remains unclear. Germline V gene lookup returns CDR1 MNHNS and CDR2 SASEGT. The length of the CDR3 is 13 residues. The ends were cut back, 0 bases at V and 2 bases at J, with 5 bases in the middle. The CDR3 region has the DNA TGTGCCAGCAGTGAAGCTCCGACCTACGAGCAGTACTTC. It codes for CASSEAPTYEQYF.

The chain combines TRBV27 with TRBJ1-3; 7 bases agree with TRBD1. Trimming took 5 bases from V and 7 from J; bases not matched to a gene: 17. The CDR3 has 17 amino acids. From germline, CDR1 is MNHEY and CDR2 SMNVEV (reference sequence). CDR3 loop: CASSPLQGPSDGNTIYF. The CDR3 nucleotides are TGTGCCAGCAGTCCTCTACAGGGGCCCTCCGATGGGAACACCATATATTTT.

Notes on this clone: The identical CDR3 is also encoded by other nucleotide sequences in the sample. The gene calls are TRBV2 and TRBJ1-1; D is undetermined. Trimming pared 1 base from V and 1 base from J, leaving 7 bases between. Germline CDR1 and CDR2: SNHLY and FYNNEI. CDR3 size: 14 residues. The DNA of the CDR3 is TGTGCCAGCAGTGAAGGACTCCCGAACACTGAAGCTTTCTTT. It translates to CASSEGLPNTEAFF.

This chain links TRBV30 with TRBJ2-3; D gene uncertain. CDR3 length: 12 amino acids. Trimming removed 6 bases at V and 6 bases at J, with 13 bases between. Per the germline V gene, CDR1 is GTSNPN and CDR2 is SVGIG (reference sequence). CDR3 nucleotide sequence: TGTGCCTGCTCCGAGGTTGGGGATACGCAGTATTTT. Amino acid sequence: CACSEVGDTQYF.